In its sample, the clone carrying this T cell receptor beta chain was seen a few times. The data belong to a study of T cells after yellow fever vaccination. A universal primer site and UMIs were added as TCR cDNA was made by 5'RACE template switching. Each CDR3 protein is one row after TCRdb ran MiXCR on the 5' RACE reads. This sample carries around 310,000 distinct CDR3 sequences, roughly 8.7% of them seen once, and the ten largest clones take over 15%. Germline values: CDR1 MNHEY, CDR2 SVGEGT. The CDR3 extends over 12 amino acids. V dropped 2 bases and J dropped 14 bases, with 13 bases sitting between them.

The chain employs TRBV6-2 or TRBV6-3 and TRBJ2-1; D is uncertain. The receptor's source is a man between 18 and 29 years old who received the YFV17D yellow fever vaccine. Source: PBMCs, taken on the day of the first yellow fever vaccination. The CDR3 DNA follows: TGTGCCAGCAGTTACGCCGGAATCAAAGAGTTCTTC. It yields the protein CASSYAGIKEFF.